This T cell receptor (beta chain) stems from a study of identical twins. Findings and limits, study-wide: Modeled out-of-frame TCR alpha sharing in monozygotic twins fell below observed levels.

This clonotype was picked up a small number of times. Its antigen is as yet unknown. The CDR3 has 14 residues. V lost 2 bases and J 6 bases, leaving 12 bases between the germline ends. Germline CDR1 and CDR2: LGHDT and YNNKEL (reference sequence). Healthy Caucasian donors formed the entire cohort. TCRdb reprocessed the 5' RACE reads via MiXCR and lists one record per CDR3 protein. Of 350,000 or so distinct CDR3 sequences in the sample, 9% are singletons; the top ten hold 7.5% to 9.5%. The sequenced sample consisted of naive T cells sorted from blood. The sequence was obtained from a woman in her forties or fifties in good health. J is TRBJ2-3 and V is TRBV3-1, with a weak D call TRBD2 (5 bases). CDR3 amino acids: CASSQPNPGDTQYF. The CDR3 DNA reads TGTGCCAGCAGCCAACCCAATCCGGGGGATACGCAGTATTTT.